The 28 T cell receptor beta chains below come from one sample, sequenced in a study of blood T cells in healthy people across ages. Sample-barcoded 5' priming and a J-beta primer mix drove a second PCR of about 6 to 12 cycles. A single record per CDR3 protein comes from TCRdb applying MiXCR to the 5' RACE reads. The table records some 900,000 distinct CDR3 sequences, about 44% of them present only once. Material: blood. The receptors derive from a man aged 30-40 years in good health.

V and J are TRBV6-2 or TRBV6-3 and TRBJ2-7, with 8 positions matching TRBD1. Germline CDR1 and CDR2: MNHEY and SVGEGT. CDR3 length: 16 residues. Trimming at V came to 2 bases and at J to 1 base, leaving 7 bases not matched to a gene. Here the CDR3 DNA reads TGTGCCAGCAGTTACCCGGACAGGGAAGGGTCCTACGAGCAGTACTTC. Its protein product is CASSYPDREGSYEQYF.

The chain joins TRBV4-2 to TRBJ1-2; the D gene is possibly TRBD1 (6 bases). The CDR3 is 12 residues long. CDR1 and CDR2 from the germline V gene are LGHNA and YNFKEQ. V gave up 6 bases and J gave up 3 bases, with 8 bases separating them. The CDR3 DNA is TGTGCCAGCAGAGGGGGGGACTATGGCTACACCTTC. This gives the protein CASRGGDYGYTF.

This clonotype was observed a handful of times. The chain joins TRBV6-5 to TRBJ2-7; TRBD1 matches at 9 bases. From germline, CDR1 is MNHEY and CDR2 SVGAGI. This CDR3 has 16 amino acids. V lost 0 bases, J lost 0 bases, and 3 bases stayed unmatched. The CDR3 DNA reads as TGTGCCAGCAGTTACTCGGACAGGGGAGTCTCCTACGAGCAGTACTTC. Amino acids: CASSYSDRGVSYEQYF.

This clonotype was observed a few times. The rearrangement uses TRBV12-3 or TRBV12-4 and TRBJ2-7, with D perhaps matching TRBD2 (5 bases). V gave up 2 bases and J gave up 2 bases, with 13 bases separating them. This CDR3 is 15 amino acids long. The CDR3 nucleotides are TGTGCCAGCAGTTTAAGAGGCACTAGGGCCTACGAGCAGTACTTC. This translates into CASSLRGTRAYEQYF.

V usage is TRBV20-1 and J usage is TRBJ2-5, with 8 bases lining up with TRBD2. Matching the DNA end better, TRBJ2-7 makes the J call doubtful. CDR3 length equals 13 residues. Germline V gene lookup returns CDR1 DFQATT and CDR2 SNEGSKA (reference sequence). CDR3: CSAVSGAEYEQYF. The CDR3 DNA sequence: TGCAGTGCGGTTAGCGGGGCCGAGTACGAGCAGTACTTC.

The V gene is TRBV20-1, the J gene TRBJ2-7; 8 bases align to TRBD1. Looked up from germline, CDR1 is DFQATT and CDR2 is SNEGSKA (reference sequence). V gave up 6 bases and J gave up 3 bases; unmatched junction bases: 10. CDR3 length equals 14 residues. CDR3 residues: CSATRGDRGYEQYF. CDR3 coding DNA: TGCAGTGCGACCAGAGGAGACAGGGGCTACGAGCAGTACTTC.

This clonotype was counted many times. The chain joins TRBV6-6 to TRBJ2-7; 7 bases are shared with TRBD1. The junction had 8 bases not matched to a gene; V was cut back by 5 bases and J by 4 bases. Looked up from germline, CDR1 is MNHNY and CDR2 is SVGAGI (reference sequence). This CDR3 region has 14 residues. CDR3 sequence (DNA): TGTGCCAGCAGTGGGGACAGTCTCGGATACGAGCAGTACTTC. It is translated as CASSGDSLGYEQYF.

This chain joins TRBV20-1 and TRBJ2-7; D call uncertain. Per the germline V gene, CDR1 is DFQATT and CDR2 is SNEGSKA (reference sequence). Trimming stripped 8 bases from V and 1 base from J, with 15 bases between. This CDR3 spans 13 amino acids. CDR3 sequence (DNA): TGCAGTTATTCGGGCACAGCGTCCTACGAGCAGTACTTC. It yields the protein CSYSGTASYEQYF.

The J gene is TRBJ1-2, the V gene TRBV28; 9 bases match TRBD1. Germline CDR1 and CDR2: MDHEN and SYDVKM. V was clipped by 7 bases and J by 4 bases; unmatched bases: 7. This CDR3 has 14 amino acids. The CDR3 DNA sequence: TGTGCCAGCACCCTGGACAGGGGAGGCTATGGCTACACCTTC. Protein: CASTLDRGGYGYTF.

V and J are TRBV25-1 and TRBJ2-7; 9 positions agree with TRBD1. With 0 bases clipped from V and 4 bases from J, the junction kept 10 bases outside the gene matches. The CDR3 spans 17 residues. In germline, CDR1 is MGHDK, CDR2 SYGVNS. The CDR3 DNA reads TGTGCCAGCAGTGAATACGGGACAGGGACCATGGGGTACGAGCAGTACTTC. It yields the protein CASSEYGTGTMGYEQYF.

The chain carries TRBV29-1 and TRBJ1-1; 8 bases match TRBD1. V lost 6 bases, J lost 2 bases, and 8 bases stayed unmatched. Germline loops: CDR1 SQVTM, CDR2 ANQGSEA. The CDR3 has 14 amino acids. CDR3 protein: CSVAGQGPNTEAFF. The CDR3 DNA follows: TGCAGCGTCGCAGGACAGGGCCCAAACACTGAAGCTTTCTTT.

V usage is TRBV6-1 and J usage is TRBJ2-5, with a possible D match to TRBD1 (6 bases). This CDR3 comprises 17 residues. With 0 bases removed from V and 11 bases from J, the gap between germline ends came to 25 bases. CDR1 is MNHNS and CDR2 is SASEGT in the germline V gene. CDR3 in DNA: TGTGCCAGCAGTGAAGCGCTTTGGCAGGGGAACTACAATGAGCAGTACTTC. It translates to CASSEALWQGNYNEQYF.

This clonotype has a handful of counts. J is TRBJ2-5 and V is TRBV5-1; 8 bases are a match to TRBD1. Germline V lookup: CDR1 SGHRS, CDR2 YFSETQ. The CDR3 has 14 residues. V dropped 4 bases and J dropped 11; count of bases not matched to a gene: 13. The CDR3 protein is CASSLDRALLEQYF. CDR3 DNA: TGCGCCAGCAGCCTGGACAGGGCGCTCCTGGAGCAGTACTTC. The full variable domain, rest sourced from reference TRBV5-1 and TRBJ2-5, is KAGVTQTPRYLIKTRGQQVTLSCSPISGHRSVSWYQQTPGQGLQFLFEYFSETQRNKGNFPGRFSGRQFSNSRSEMNVSTLELGDSALYLCASSLDRALLEQYFGPGTRLLVL.

The gene calls are TRBV24-1 and TRBJ1-2; no reliable D call. Germline V gene lookup returns CDR1 KGHDR and CDR2 SFDVKD. This CDR3 is 14 amino acids long. Trimming removed 2 bases at V and 4 bases at J, with 10 bases between. CDR3 nucleotides: TGTGCCACCAGTGATTCTTCACACAGCTATGGCTACACCTTC. Translating it yields CATSDSSHSYGYTF.

V gene TRBV4-1 combines with J gene TRBJ1-4, with D maybe TRBD1 (5 bases). The length of the CDR3 is 14 residues. Trimming shortened V by 2 bases and J by 8 bases, and 12 bases separated the two germline ends. Germline CDR1 is MGHRA and CDR2 is YSYEKL. The CDR3 region has the DNA TGCGCCAGCAGCCAATCAGGGTCCTTAGAAAAACTGTTTTTT. It is translated as CASSQSGSLEKLFF.

This clonotype has just a few counts. The chain links TRBV5-1 to TRBJ2-7; 7 bases align to TRBD2. The CDR3 has 15 residues. Germline CDR1 is SGHRS and CDR2 is YFSETQ. J gave up 3 bases and V 0 bases, and 6 bases lay outside the gene matches. In DNA, the CDR3 is TGCGCCAGCAGCTTGGTCAGCGGGGTAAACTACGAGCAGTACTTC. This sequence encodes CASSLVSGVNYEQYF.

Comment on this clonotype: The junction and the germline gene differ at one end; a read error may be behind it. The V call is TRBV5-1, the J call TRBJ2-3; D not resolved. Germline assignment: CDR1 SGHRS and CDR2 YFSETQ. CDR3 length: 15 residues. The CDR3 sequence is CASSQGRRSTDTQSF. CDR3 coding DNA: TGCGCCAGCAGCCAAGGCAGGCGGTCCACAGATACGCAGTCTTTT.

The chain uses TRBV11-2 and TRBJ2-4; weak D call: TRBD1 (6 bases). The CDR3 is 16 amino acids. V shed 5 bases and J shed 0 bases, with 14 bases lying between them. Germline V gives CDR1 SGHAT, CDR2 FQNNGV. This CDR3 reads CASSPRGGLAKNIQYF. The CDR3 nucleotides read TGTGCCAGCAGCCCTCGAGGGGGATTAGCCAAAAACATTCAGTACTTC.

The chain couples TRBV6-5 to TRBJ1-2; D gene ambiguous. The germline V and J ends were trimmed by 5 bases and 6 bases, with 13 bases remaining between them. Looked up from germline, CDR1 is MNHEY and CDR2 is SVGAGI. The CDR3 is made up of 13 amino acids. The CDR3 region is CASSRRSADGYTF. For the CDR3, the DNA is TGTGCCAGCAGTCGGCGAAGTGCAGATGGCTACACCTTC.

CDR3: CASSQAGTGGVLLYGYTF. In DNA form, the CDR3 reads TGCGCCAGCAGCCAAGCGGGGACAGGGGGGGTGCTCTTATATGGCTACACCTTC. The chain uses TRBV4-1 and TRBJ1-2, with 11 bases aligning to TRBD1. Germline values: CDR1 MGHRA, CDR2 YSYEKL. This CDR3 contains 18 residues. Losses at the gene ends were 1 base for V and 5 bases for J; bases not matched to a gene: 12.

This clonotype was counted a few times. The V and J genes are TRBV30 and TRBJ2-7, with 8 bases that match TRBD1. The CDR3 has 14 amino acids. CDR1 and CDR2 from the germline V gene are GTSNPN and SVGIG (reference sequence). With V trimmed by 2 bases and J by 6 bases, 9 bases remained unmatched. This CDR3 is CAWSKIRQGIEQYF. DNA of the CDR3: TGTGCCTGGAGTAAAATTCGACAGGGGATCGAGCAGTACTTC.

This sequence joins TRBV5-1 and TRBJ2-5, with 13 bases identical to TRBD2. Germline V gene sequence: CDR1 SGHRS, CDR2 YFSETQ. The CDR3 is 17 residues long. Trimming cost V 3 bases and J 5 bases; bases outside gene matches: 10. The CDR3 coding sequence is TGCGCCAGCAGCTGGAGGGGACTAGCGGGGATCGGTGAGACCCAGTACTTC. Translated: CASSWRGLAGIGETQYF.

This clonotype showed up just once. V gene TRBV4-1 combines with J gene TRBJ1-5; 7 positions agree with TRBD1. CDR1 and CDR2 from the germline V gene are MGHRA and YSYEKL. This CDR3 has 16 residues. The V and J ends lost 1 base and 3 bases, in that order; junction bases with no gene match: 6. CDR3 sequence: CASSQAGQGVNQPQHF. The DNA of the CDR3 is TGCGCCAGCAGCCAAGCGGGGCAGGGGGTCAATCAGCCCCAGCATTTT.

The chain carries TRBV24-1 and TRBJ1-2; D is possibly TRBD1 (5 bases). Germline-derived CDR1 and CDR2 are KGHDR and SFDVKD. The CDR3 totals 13 residues. The V end was cut by 10 bases, the J end by 8 bases, with 19 bases between. The DNA of the CDR3 is TGTGCCACAGCCCGGGCAGGGCAAGACGGCTACACCTTC. Translating gives CATARAGQDGYTF.

CDR3 bases: TGTGCCAGCAGCCAAGGACGGGTAGGGGGAGAGACCCGGTACTTC. Translating gives CASSQGRVGGETRYF. The chain has TRBV7-2 and TRBJ2-7; D perhaps matches TRBD1 (6 bases). Trimming took off 5 bases at V and 12 bases at J, with 26 bases between the two ends. The CDR3 has 15 amino acids. The germline CDR1 and CDR2 sequences are SGHTA and FQGNSA.

The rearrangement joins TRBV4-1 to TRBJ2-6, with D possibly being TRBD1 or TRBD2 (6 bases each). V was cut by 2 bases and J by 2 bases, with 19 bases left in between. There are 19 residues in the CDR3. Germline assignment: CDR1 MGHRA and CDR2 YSYEKL. The CDR3 sequence is CASSQKGGSWSTGANVLTF. CDR3 DNA sequence: TGCGCCAGCAGCCAAAAAGGGGGGAGTTGGTCAACTGGGGCCAACGTCCTGACTTTC.

The chain carries TRBV28 and TRBJ1-2, with 7 bases that match TRBD1. With 7 bases clipped from V and 3 bases from J, the junction kept 8 bases outside the gene matches. The CDR3 loop spans 14 amino acids. Germline V gives CDR1 MDHEN, CDR2 SYDVKM. The CDR3 here is CASMEGARDYGYTF. The DNA for the CDR3 is TGTGCCAGCATGGAGGGGGCAAGGGACTATGGCTACACCTTC.

The chain is built from TRBV20-1 and TRBJ2-3; no reliable D call. The germline V and J ends were trimmed by 6 bases and 4 bases, with 14 bases remaining between them. This CDR3 contains 13 residues. In germline, CDR1 is DFQATT, CDR2 SNEGSKA (reference sequence). The CDR3 sequence is CSAPTVYPDTQYF. CDR3 nucleotide sequence: TGCAGTGCCCCGACTGTTTACCCAGATACGCAGTATTTT.